This entry lists 21 T cell receptor beta chains sequenced from one sample in a study of CD8 T cells in ankylosing spondylitis. Points from the study as a whole: Apparently characteristic of ankylosing spondylitis blood was a TCR beta motif (roughly 8 highly homologous variants).

Their antigen targets remain unknown. TCRdb passed the 5' RACE reads through MiXCR, listing each CDR3 protein once. The sample lists about 500,000 distinct CDR3 sequences; about 5% were seen once. The sample taken for sequencing was blood, either unsorted or a sorted T cell fraction (not recorded which). These receptors were collected from a male donor with ankylosing spondylitis.

This clonotype was detected ten times or more. This chain uses TRBV20-1 with TRBJ2-7, with D unresolved. The CDR3 is 12 amino acids. Trimming removed 6 bases from V and 3 bases from J, with 12 bases in between. The germline CDR1 and CDR2 sequences are DFQATT and SNEGSKA (reference sequence). This CDR3 is CSAASHSYEQYF. The CDR3 nucleotides are TGCAGTGCCGCCTCCCACAGCTACGAGCAGTACTTC.

This clonotype has at least ten counts. V is TRBV5-1 and J is TRBJ2-7; TRBD2 might be the D (6 bases). V lost 4 bases and J 3 bases, leaving 14 bases between the germline ends. Germline CDR1 SGHRS, CDR2 YFSETQ. The CDR3 is made up of 14 amino acids. The CDR3 loop is CASSRGTDDYEQYF. The CDR3 region has the DNA TGCGCCAGCAGCCGGGGGACGGATGACTACGAGCAGTACTTC.

This clonotype was counted many times. V usage is TRBV5-1 and J usage is TRBJ1-2; TRBD1 aligns across 9 bases. J lost 4 bases, V lost 2 bases, and 9 bases had no gene match. The CDR3 runs 16 residues. Looked up from germline, CDR1 is SGHRS and CDR2 is YFSETQ. The CDR3 sequence is CASSLTGGAVSYGYTF. The CDR3, as DNA: TGCGCCAGCAGCTTAACAGGGGGCGCAGTCAGCTATGGCTACACCTTC.

This clonotype was counted at least ten times. The chain links TRBV24-1 to TRBJ2-3, with D possibly matching TRBD1 (6 bases). Trimming cost V 5 bases and J 4 bases, with 15 bases left between them. Per germline, CDR1 KGHDR and CDR2 SFDVKD. This CDR3 is built from 15 residues. For the CDR3, the DNA is TGTGCCACCAGTGGAACAGGGATTTGGGCAGATACGCAGTATTTT. Translating gives CATSGTGIWADTQYF.

J is TRBJ2-5 and V is TRBV18; D tentatively reads TRBD1 or TRBD2 (5 bases each). Looked up from germline, CDR1 is KGHSH and CDR2 is LQKENI. The length of the CDR3 is 16 residues. The V end lost 5 bases, the J end lost 2 bases, and 18 bases lay between the germline ends. This CDR3 is CASSFDPTEGQETQYF. CDR3 sequence (DNA): TGTGCCAGCTCATTTGACCCCACCGAGGGGCAAGAGACCCAGTACTTC.

This clonotype was seen repeatedly, ten times or more. The genes are TRBV7-9 and TRBJ2-1; 10 bases align to TRBD2. V was clipped by 7 bases and J by 6 bases; unmatched bases: 6. The length of the CDR3 is 14 residues. The germline V gene encodes CDR1 SEHNR and CDR2 FQNEAQ (reference sequence). In nucleotides, the CDR3 is TGTGCCAGCACGACTAGCGGGCACGGCAATGAGCAGTTCTTC. It encodes CASTTSGHGNEQFF. Using reference TRBV7-9 and TRBJ2-1 for the parts outside the CDR3, the full variable domain is DTGVSQNPRHKITKRGQNVTFRCDPISEHNRLYWYRQTLGQGPEFLTYFQNEAQLEKSRLLSDRFSAERPKGSFSTLEIQRTEQGDSAMYLCASTTSGHGNEQFFGPGTRLTVL.

There are many counts of this clonotype. The gene calls are TRBV6-2 or TRBV6-3 and TRBJ2-6, with D unresolved. The CDR3 length is 15 residues. Trimming removed 6 bases at V and 0 bases at J, with 9 bases between. Germline V lookup: CDR1 MNHEY, CDR2 SVGEGT. DNA for the CDR3: TGTGCCAGCAGGGACCCGAGCTCTGGGGCCAACGTCCTGACTTTC. It specifies CASRDPSSGANVLTF.

This clonotype was observed many times. The chain carries TRBV20-1 and TRBJ2-2, with a possible D match to TRBD2 (5 bases). Looked up from germline, CDR1 is DFQATT and CDR2 is SNEGSKA (reference sequence). V dropped 2 bases and J dropped 6 bases, with 13 bases sitting between them. This CDR3 region has 14 residues. The CDR3 is CSARSAHGAGELFF. Written as DNA, the CDR3 is TGCAGTGCTAGAAGTGCGCACGGGGCCGGGGAGCTGTTTTTT.

This clonotype was seen at least ten times. This sequence joins TRBV12-3 or TRBV12-4 and TRBJ1-2; 7 nucleotides match TRBD1. CDR3 size: 12 residues. J was trimmed by 4 bases and V by 5 bases; bases with no gene match: 1. In DNA, the CDR3 is TGTGCCAGCAGTCGGACAGGCTATGGCTACACCTTC. Translating gives CASSRTGYGYTF.

At least ten counts were recorded for this clonotype. The chain joins TRBV12-3 or TRBV12-4 to TRBJ2-7; 8 bases fit TRBD1. V was pared by 6 bases and J by 2 bases, with 6 bases of the junction left unmatched. The CDR3 is made up of 14 amino acids. The CDR3 DNA reads as TGTGCCAGCAGCTCAGGGGGCCCGGCCTACGAGCAGTACTTC. Its translation is CASSSGGPAYEQYF.

This sequence joins TRBV19 and TRBJ2-7, with 8 bases matching TRBD2. Unmatched junction bases numbered 8, after V lost 10 bases and J lost 0 bases. CDR3 length: 14 residues. Germline lookup yields CDR1 LNHDA and CDR2 SQIVND (reference sequence). Here the CDR3 DNA reads TGTGCCACCTCCCGGAGCGGGGGCTCCTACGAGCAGTACTTC. Protein sequence: CATSRSGGSYEQYF.

Many counts were recorded for this clonotype. This chain joins TRBV12-3 or TRBV12-4 and TRBJ2-5, with D hard to call. The CDR3 covers 14 residues. The ends were cut back, 6 bases at V and 3 bases at J, with 14 bases in the middle. The CDR3 region is CASSEYGGEETQYF. For the CDR3, the DNA is TGTGCCAGCAGCGAATACGGCGGTGAAGAGACCCAGTACTTC.

This clonotype was picked up many times. The V gene is TRBV4-3, the J gene TRBJ2-2; no clear D. This CDR3 region has 12 residues. The ends were cut back, 0 bases at V and 8 bases at J, with 4 bases in the middle. Germline V CDR1 and CDR2: LGHNA, YSLEER. For the CDR3, the DNA is TGCGCCAGCAGCCAAGAGAGGGGGGAGCTGTTTTTT. Its protein product is CASSQERGELFF.

This clonotype appeared many times. J is TRBJ2-7 and V is TRBV6-6; tentative D call: TRBD1 (6 bases). Deletions cut 5 bases from V and 3 bases from J, with 8 bases between. This CDR3 comprises 12 residues. The germline V gene encodes CDR1 MNHNY and CDR2 SVGAGI (reference sequence). Here the CDR3 DNA reads TGTGCCAGCAGTAAAGGGGGCTACGAGCAGTACTTC. Protein product: CASSKGGYEQYF.

There are many counts of this clonotype. This rearrangement joins TRBV7-9 to TRBJ2-2; D is perhaps TRBD2 (5 bases). The CDR3 extends over 14 amino acids. Germline loops: CDR1 SEHNR, CDR2 FQNEAQ (reference sequence). V shed 5 bases and J shed 7 bases, with 14 bases lying between them. For the CDR3, the DNA is TGTGCCAGCAGCCCCGGACTTGACTTCGGGGAGCTGTTTTTT. Its protein product is CASSPGLDFGELFF. Based on the CDR3 plus reference TRBV7-9 and TRBJ2-2, the full variable domain is DTGVSQNPRHKITKRGQNVTFRCDPISEHNRLYWYRQTLGQGPEFLTYFQNEAQLEKSRLLSDRFSAERPKGSFSTLEIQRTEQGDSAMYLCASSPGLDFGELFFGEGSRLTVL.

This clonotype was picked up a small number of times. This chain uses TRBV6-1 with TRBJ2-7; 10 nucleotides align to TRBD2. This CDR3 comprises 15 residues. Germline-derived CDR1 and CDR2 are MNHNS and SASEGT. The trim removed 6 bases at V and 7 bases at J, leaving 12 bases unmatched. CDR3 in DNA: TGTGCCAGCAGCCTCGGACTAGCGGAGCTTCGAGAGCAGTACTTC. Translating it yields CASSLGLAELREQYF.

The CDR3 sequence is CASGDRDTGELFF. DNA of the CDR3: TGCGCCAGCGGCGACAGGGACACCGGGGAGCTGTTTTTT. The genes are TRBV5-1 and TRBJ2-2, with TRBD1 matching 7 bases. Germline loops: CDR1 SGHRS, CDR2 YFSETQ. The CDR3 is 13 amino acids. The ends lost 7 bases at V and 3 bases at J; junction bases unmatched: 3.

This clonotype came up many times. The chain links TRBV29-1 to TRBJ2-5; D is unclear. The CDR3 loop spans 10 amino acids. The germline V gene encodes CDR1 SQVTM and CDR2 ANQGSEA. Trimming took off 4 bases at V and 4 bases at J, with 4 bases between the two ends. This CDR3 reads CSVGGETQYF. CDR3 in DNA: TGCAGCGTTGGTGGAGAGACCCAGTACTTC.

This clonotype was counted between two and nine times. The rearrangement links TRBV20-1 to TRBJ2-3, with D tentatively TRBD1 (5 bases). The CDR3 is 14 residues long. The germline V gene has CDR1 DFQATT and CDR2 SNEGSKA (reference sequence). Trimming took off 0 bases at V and 0 bases at J, with 7 bases between the two ends. In nucleotides, the CDR3 is TGCAGTGCTAGAGACAGGGTCAGCACAGATACGCAGTATTTT. Residues: CSARDRVSTDTQYF.

The V call is TRBV7-2, the J call TRBJ2-1; the match to TRBD2 covers 10 bases. J was trimmed by 6 bases and V by 5 bases; bases with no gene match: 10. CDR1 and CDR2 (germline): SGHTA, FQGNSA. This CDR3 is built from 16 residues. The chain's CDR3 is CASSRTGTSVTNEQFF. DNA of the CDR3: TGTGCCAGCAGCCGGACCGGGACTAGCGTGACCAATGAGCAGTTCTTC.

This clonotype appeared many times. The chain employs TRBV6-5 and TRBJ2-1; the D is unclear. Trimming cost V 4 bases and J 1 base, with 11 bases left between them. The CDR3 runs 15 residues. Germline values: CDR1 MNHEY, CDR2 SVGAGI. The CDR3 DNA is TGTGCCAGCAGTTCGCAGGCACCATCCTACAATGAGCAGTTCTTC. Translating it yields CASSSQAPSYNEQFF.